This TCR beta chain was recorded in a study of blood T cells in healthy people across ages. Staff drew around 10 milliliters of peripheral blood from each donor. Points on this clonotype: What it binds is not known.

Study-wide results and limits: Higher diversity and more naive CD4+ cells were features of long-lived donors, compared to aged donors.

It was with a sample-barcoded 5' primer and a J-beta primer mix that a second PCR of about 6 to 12 cycles was run. Sequencing yielded, for each sample, at least 2.5 million paired-end reads carrying CDR3. TCRdb recomputed calls from the 5' RACE reads with MiXCR, one row per CDR3 protein. Seen here are about 670,000 distinct CDR3 sequences, roughly half observed once, and the top ten hold about 13%. The specimen was blood. This clonotype was obtained from a woman at least 80 years old in good health.

As DNA, the CDR3 is TGTGCCAGCAGCCCCATGTGGGGACTCTCCTACGAGCAGTACTTC. This translates into CASSPMWGLSYEQYF. The chain is built from TRBV3-1 and TRBJ2-7; maybe TRBD2 (6 bases). Germline V gene sequence: CDR1 LGHDT, CDR2 YNNKEL (reference sequence). This CDR3 region has 15 residues. The germline V and J ends were trimmed by 4 bases and 0 bases, with 13 bases remaining between them.